This passage covers 18 T cell receptor beta chains from one sample sequenced in a study of blood T cell repertoires in COVID-19. Clones were sequenced by immunoSEQ multiplex PCR, and TCRdb holds only the in-frame ones, with some missing. The sample includes tens of thousands of clones, more than 80% seen only once; the top ten take 14% to 15%. Input material: peripheral blood. These receptors all come from a man older than 75 with acute or convalescent COVID-19.

The chain is built from TRBV18 and TRBJ1-2; 9 bases match TRBD1. CDR1 is KGHSH, CDR2 LQKENI, per germline. Unmatched junction bases numbered 10, after V lost 5 bases and J lost 0 bases. The CDR3 has 17 residues. The DNA for the CDR3 is TGTGCCAGCTCAACCTATCTCGGGACAGGGTCTAACTATGGCTACACCTTC. Protein product: CASSTYLGTGSNYGYTF.

The chain carries TRBV4-2 and TRBJ2-7, with D unresolved. Per the germline V gene, CDR1 is LGHNA and CDR2 is YNFKEQ. This CDR3 is 16 amino acids long. V lost 0 bases and J lost 0, with 12 bases in between. CDR3 DNA sequence: TGTGCCAGCAGCCAAGATCGAGGCGATATCTCCTACGAGCAGTACTTC. Protein sequence: CASSQDRGDISYEQYF.

The gene calls are TRBV19 and TRBJ1-5; 7 bases map to TRBD1. V was clipped by 7 bases and J by 2 bases; unmatched bases: 11. The CDR3 runs 16 residues. The V gene's germline CDR1 is LNHDA and CDR2 SQIVND (reference sequence). The CDR3 DNA is TGTGCCAGTACCCTCTACAGGGGAGGACGCAATCAGCCCCAGCATTTT. Encoded protein: CASTLYRGGRNQPQHF.

The rearrangement joins TRBV15 to TRBJ2-3; unclear D gene. Germline values: CDR1 LNHNV, CDR2 YYDKDF (reference sequence). The V end was cut by 5 bases, the J end by 2 bases, with 11 bases between. The length of the CDR3 is 14 residues. The CDR3 is CATSLKANTDTQYF. In DNA, the CDR3 is TGTGCCACCAGCCTAAAAGCAAACACAGATACGCAGTATTTT.

The gene calls are TRBV7-9 and TRBJ1-1, with D unresolved. V was shortened by 3 bases and J by 0 bases, with 8 bases between the two germline ends. The CDR3 covers 14 residues. CDR1 is SEHNR and CDR2 is FQNEAQ in the germline V gene (reference sequence). CDR3 DNA sequence: TGTGCCAGCAGCTTTATCGGGGTGAACACTGAAGCTTTCTTT. This translates into CASSFIGVNTEAFF.

This clone was found a few times. The J gene is TRBJ2-2, the V gene TRBV5-1, with 9 bases that match TRBD1. Germline lookup yields CDR1 SGHRS and CDR2 YFSETQ. V trimming: 4 bases; J trimming: 0 bases; junction bases outside the gene matches: 7. This CDR3 comprises 17 residues. CDR3 bases: TGCGCCAGCAGCCAACCGGGACAGGGTACGAACACCGGGGAGCTGTTTTTT. Translated: CASSQPGQGTNTGELFF.

This chain uses TRBV5-1 with TRBJ2-2; tentative D call: TRBD2 (5 bases). The length of the CDR3 is 11 residues. Between the trimmed V and J ends, which lost 6 bases and 7 bases, there was a span of 7 bases. CDR1 SGHRS and CDR2 YFSETQ come from the germline V gene. Written as DNA, the CDR3 is TGCGCCAGCACCCGGGGCGGGGAGCTGTTTTTT. Translating gives CASTRGGELFF.

The chain uses TRBV6-5 and TRBJ1-2, with a weak D call TRBD1 (5 bases). CDR3 length: 15 residues. The V gene's germline CDR1 is MNHEY and CDR2 SVGAGI. Trimming pared 6 bases from V and 4 bases from J, leaving 18 bases between. CDR3 sequence (DNA): TGTGCCAGCAGGATGGGGAGGGAGGGGAGCTATGGCTACACCTTC. It codes for CASRMGREGSYGYTF.

This clone came up many times. The chain uses TRBV11-3 and TRBJ2-1; TRBD2 matches 7 bases. The V segment lost 1 base and the J segment 6 bases; nucleotides outside the gene matches: 6. This CDR3 contains 15 residues. Germline V gene data show CDR1 as SGHNT and CDR2 as YENEEA. CDR3: CASSLGEGGSNEQFF. For the CDR3, the DNA is TGTGCCAGCAGCTTAGGTGAGGGAGGGAGCAATGAGCAGTTCTTC.

The CDR3 protein is CASSEDWGPGNTIYF. Here the CDR3 DNA reads TGTGCCAGCAGTGAGGACTGGGGGCCTGGAAACACCATATATTTT. The chain joins TRBV27 to TRBJ1-3; weak D call: TRBD1 (6 bases). V lost 5 bases to trimming and J lost 2 bases, with 13 bases between them. This CDR3 spans 15 amino acids. Germline-derived CDR1 and CDR2 are MNHEY and SMNVEV (reference sequence).

The chain uses TRBV5-5 and TRBJ1-6, with D possibly being TRBD1 (6 bases). The CDR3 has 18 residues. Trimming removed 0 bases from V and 5 bases from J, with 18 bases in between. Per germline, CDR1 SGHKS and CDR2 YYEKEE (reference sequence). CDR3 bases: TGTGCCAGCAGCTTGGGCCCCCCCTGGGGGGGCGATAATTCACCCCTCCACTTT. It translates to CASSLGPPWGGDNSPLHF.

There are a few counts of this clone. This rearrangement joins TRBV15 to TRBJ1-1; D gene ambiguous. V was cut by 0 bases and J by 6 bases, with 11 bases left in between. Germline CDR1 LNHNV, CDR2 YYDKDF (reference sequence). This CDR3 has 14 amino acids. For the CDR3, the DNA is TGTGCCACCAGCAGAGATTATGAGAGGTCTGAAGCTTTCTTT. Its translation: CATSRDYERSEAFF.

The rearrangement uses TRBV2 and TRBJ2-2; 8 bases agree with TRBD2. Germline values: CDR1 SNHLY, CDR2 FYNNEI. This CDR3 has 15 residues. V shed 7 bases and J 4 bases; nucleotides not matched to a gene: 8. In nucleotides, the CDR3 is TGTGCCAGCAAGGCGAGGACTAGCTTCACCGGGGAGCTGTTTTTT. Its translation is CASKARTSFTGELFF.

This CDR3 reads CASSDHYANTEAFF. CDR3 nucleotide sequence: TGCGCCAGCAGTGACCACTACGCGAACACTGAAGCTTTCTTT. The chain uses TRBV10-1 and TRBJ1-1; D gene ambiguous. The CDR3 totals 14 residues. Germline lookup yields CDR1 WNHNN and CDR2 SYGVQD (reference sequence). Trimming cost V 3 bases and J 1 base, with 9 bases left between them.

This clone was detected only once. V usage is TRBV7-9 and J usage is TRBJ1-3; D unresolved. V lost 6 bases and J 0 bases, leaving 9 bases between the germline ends. The CDR3 sequence is 14 residues long. The V gene's germline CDR1 is SEHNR and CDR2 FQNEAQ (reference sequence). For the CDR3, the DNA is TGTGCCAGCAGACTACAAAGCTCTGGAAACACCATATATTTT. Residues: CASRLQSSGNTIYF.

This clone was seen more than once but under ten times. This chain links TRBV18 with TRBJ1-6; 7 nucleotides line up with TRBD1. Germline V gives CDR1 KGHSH, CDR2 LQKENI. This CDR3 contains 15 residues. The V gene end was trimmed by 5 bases and the J gene end by 9 bases; junction bases not matched to a gene: 10. Written as DNA, the CDR3 is TGTGCCAGCTCATCCGAGGGCAGGGGGTCTTCACCCCTCCACTTT. Translating it yields CASSSEGRGSSPLHF.

In its sample, this clone was seen once. The chain uses TRBV3-1 (or the pseudogene TRBV3-2) and TRBJ2-5; D perhaps matches TRBD1 (6 bases). The CDR3 contains 17 residues. The V gene lost 3 bases and the J gene lost 0 bases, with 17 bases spanning the gap. The germline gives CDR1 LGHDT, CDR2 YNNKEL (reference sequence). CDR3 DNA: TGTGCCAGCAGCCACGGCCCCGCGTCAGGGGACCAAGAGACCCAGTACTTC. This encodes CASSHGPASGDQETQYF.

J is TRBJ2-2 and V is TRBV7-2, with 11 bases fitting TRBD2. The CDR3 consists of 16 residues. V was pared by 5 bases and J by 8 bases, with 10 bases of the junction left unmatched. From germline, CDR1 is SGHTA and CDR2 FQGNSA. This CDR3 reads CASSRTSGGPGGELFF. The DNA of the CDR3 is TGTGCCAGCAGCCGCACTAGCGGGGGCCCCGGTGGGGAGCTGTTTTTT.